What follows is one TCR beta chain and its context. As yet, its antigen is unknown. V lost 3 bases and J 3 bases, leaving 17 bases between the germline ends. This CDR3 comprises 17 residues. The germline V gene has CDR1 LNHDA and CDR2 SQIVND (reference sequence). Healthy individuals who donated bone marrow served as the donors. This sample is drawn from a study of cytomegalovirus exposure and HLA in healthy donors. Whole-study results and caveats: CMV serostatus stood as the only immune exposure information on hand. The study listed under 200 cytomegalovirus-associated TCR beta chains. 87-base-pair reads could not separate some V segments, including TRBV6-2 and TRBV6-3.

PCR was performed using 60 Vbeta and 13 Jbeta primers. Generated by immunoSEQ multiplex PCR, the TCRdb table keeps only in-frame clones and is missing some. The data contain about 170,000 clones, about four fifths of them singletons. This chain joins TRBV19 and TRBJ2-2; a possible D gene is TRBD1 (6 bases). This TCR was sampled from a man in his late teens or twenties in good health and CMV-seronegative. The sequenced material came from PBMCs. The CDR3, as DNA: TGTGCCAGTAGTATTTTTTCGGACAGTACCCACACCGGGGAGCTGTTTTTT. Protein product: CASSIFSDSTHTGELFF.